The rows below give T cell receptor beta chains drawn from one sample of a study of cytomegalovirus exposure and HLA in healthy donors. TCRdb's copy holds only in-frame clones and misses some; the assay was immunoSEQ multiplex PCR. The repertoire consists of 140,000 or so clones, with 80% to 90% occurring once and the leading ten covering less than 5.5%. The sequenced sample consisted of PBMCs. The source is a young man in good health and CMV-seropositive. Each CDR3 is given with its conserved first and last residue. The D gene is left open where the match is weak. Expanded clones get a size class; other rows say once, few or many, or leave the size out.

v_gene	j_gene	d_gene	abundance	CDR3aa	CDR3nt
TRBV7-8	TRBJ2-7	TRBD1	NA	CASNRRTGQGDEQYF	TGTGCCAGCAACAGACGGACGGGACAGGGGGACGAGCAGTACTTC
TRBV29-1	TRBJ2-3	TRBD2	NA	CSVVGLAGLTDTQYF	TGCAGCGTTGTGGGACTAGCGGGACTCACAGATACGCAGTATTTT
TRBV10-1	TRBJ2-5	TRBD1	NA	CASKDRGLETQYF	TGCGCCAGCAAGGACAGGGGGCTTGAGACCCAGTACTTC
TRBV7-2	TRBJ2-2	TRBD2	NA	CASSPRLAGNTGELFF	TGTGCCAGCAGCCCCCGACTAGCGGGGAACACCGGGGAGCTGTTTTTT
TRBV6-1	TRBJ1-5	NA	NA	CASSNRNLGQPQHF	TGTGCCAGCAGCAACAGGAATCTCGGTCAGCCCCAGCATTTT
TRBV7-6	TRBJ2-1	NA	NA	CASSLAGGGDNEQFF	TGTGCCAGCAGCTTAGCGGGGGGAGGTGACAATGAGCAGTTCTTC
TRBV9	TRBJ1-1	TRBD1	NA	CASSHRTGLGTEAFF	TGTGCCAGCAGCCATAGGACAGGGTTAGGCACTGAAGCTTTCTTT
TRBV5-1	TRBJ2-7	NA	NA	CASSLGSSLYEQYF	TGCGCCAGCAGCTTGGGTTCGAGTCTCTACGAGCAGTACTTC
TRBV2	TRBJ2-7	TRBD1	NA	CASSLGQGYEQYF	TGTGCCAGCAGTCTGGGACAGGGATACGAGCAGTACTTC
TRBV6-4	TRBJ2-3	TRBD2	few	CASSETSGDTDTQYF	TGTGCCAGCAGTGAAACTAGCGGAGACACAGATACGCAGTATTTT
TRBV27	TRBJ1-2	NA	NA	CASPSYPGFPNGYTF	TGTGCCAGCCCCTCTTACCCCGGGTTCCCCAATGGCTACACCTTC
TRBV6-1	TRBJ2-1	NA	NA	CASSEVVPRQFF	TGTGCCAGCAGTGAAGTAGTCCCCCGTCAGTTCTTC
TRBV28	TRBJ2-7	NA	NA	CATAGDFHEQYF	TGTGCCACCGCAGGGGATTTCCACGAGCAGTACTTC
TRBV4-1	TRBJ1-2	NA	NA	CASSQDITGSSGYTF	TGCGCCAGCAGCCAAGACATAACAGGGTCGAGCGGCTACACCTTC
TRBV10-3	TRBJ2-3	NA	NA	CAISGAGDTDTQYF	TGTGCCATCAGTGGAGCAGGCGACACAGATACGCAGTATTTT
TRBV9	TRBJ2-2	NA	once	CASSVDQATGELFF	TGTGCCAGCAGCGTAGATCAGGCAACCGGGGAGCTGTTTTTT
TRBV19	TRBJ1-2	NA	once	CASSIFQAASYGYTF	TGTGCCAGTAGTATATTCCAAGCGGCTTCGTATGGCTACACCTTC
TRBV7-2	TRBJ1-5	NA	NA	CASSLRQQTNQPQHF	TGTGCCAGCAGCCTTCGACAGCAAACTAATCAGCCCCAGCATTTT
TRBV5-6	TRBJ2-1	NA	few	CASSLAAGSEQFF	TGTGCCAGCAGCTTGGCGGCGGGTTCCGAGCAGTTCTTC
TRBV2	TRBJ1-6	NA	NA	CASSGQAGGSPLHF	TGTGCCAGCAGTGGACAGGCTGGGGGTTCACCCCTCCACTTT
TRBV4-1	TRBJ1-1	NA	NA	CASRIQSNSEAFF	TGCGCCAGCAGGATCCAGAGCAACAGTGAAGCTTTCTTT
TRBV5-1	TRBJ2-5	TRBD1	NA	CASSSRPGQGHQETQYF	TGCGCCAGCAGCTCCCGCCCGGGACAGGGCCACCAAGAGACCCAGTACTTC
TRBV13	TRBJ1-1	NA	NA	CASSFRQYPEAFF	TGTGCCAGCAGCTTTCGACAGTACCCTGAAGCTTTCTTT
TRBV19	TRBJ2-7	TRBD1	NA	CASNSGQGAREQYF	TGTGCCAGTAATTCGGGGCAGGGGGCTCGTGAGCAGTACTTC
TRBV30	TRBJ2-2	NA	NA	CAWNGYTGELFF	TGTGCCTGGAACGGGTACACCGGGGAGCTGTTTTTT
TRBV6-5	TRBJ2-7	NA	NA	CASSYGAALDSGQYF	TGTGCCAGCAGTTACGGAGCCGCCTTAGATTCCGGGCAGTACTTC
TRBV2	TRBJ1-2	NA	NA	CASSENFANYGYTF	TGTGCCAGCAGTGAAAACTTTGCTAACTATGGCTACACCTTC
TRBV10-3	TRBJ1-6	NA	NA	CAISDETNSPLHF	TGTGCCATCAGTGATGAAACAAATTCACCCCTCCACTTT
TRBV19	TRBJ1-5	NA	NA	CASSSESRGPQHF	TGTGCCAGCTCCTCGGAGTCCCGGGGGCCCCAGCATTTT
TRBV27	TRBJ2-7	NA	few	CASSSGTTFNEQYF	TGTGCCAGCTCTTCCGGGACAACTTTCAACGAGCAGTACTTC
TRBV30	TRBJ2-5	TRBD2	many	CAWSVELRGGQETQYF	TGTGCCTGGAGTGTAGAATTGCGGGGGGGGCAGGAGACCCAGTACTTC
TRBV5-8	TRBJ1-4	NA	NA	CASSLGQGLREKLFF	TGTGCCAGCAGCTTGGGCCAGGGGTTGAGGGAAAAACTGTTTTTT
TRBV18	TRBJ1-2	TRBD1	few	CASSPQGQGRNGYTF	TGTGCCAGCTCACCACAGGGACAGGGGAGGAATGGCTACACCTTC
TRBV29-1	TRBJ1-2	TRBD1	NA	CSVIGQGFNYGYTF	TGCAGCGTAATTGGACAGGGGTTTAACTATGGCTACACCTTC
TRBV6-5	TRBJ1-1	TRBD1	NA	CASSYAGTGYAFF	TGTGCCAGCAGTTACGCCGGGACAGGGTATGCTTTCTTT
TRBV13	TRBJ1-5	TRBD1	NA	CASSFDRDCHQPQHF	TGTGCCAGCAGCTTCGACAGGGATTGTCATCAGCCCCAGCATTTT
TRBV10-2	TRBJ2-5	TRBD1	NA	CASSGQAEETQYF	TGCGCCAGCAGCGGACAGGCTGAGGAGACCCAGTACTTC
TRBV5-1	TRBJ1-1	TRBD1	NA	CASSLVGQGTEAFF	TGCGCCAGCAGCTTGGTTGGACAGGGGACTGAAGCTTTCTTT
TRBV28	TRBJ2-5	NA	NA	CASSLGRRGGEAQYF	TGTGCCAGCAGTTTAGGGCGACGTGGGGGCGAAGCCCAGTACTTC
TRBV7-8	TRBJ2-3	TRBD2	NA	CASSLDYGGAGTDTQYF	TGTGCCAGCAGCTTAGACTACGGGGGGGCGGGCACAGATACGCAGTATTTT
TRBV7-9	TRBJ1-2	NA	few	CASSFLTGLLYTF	TGTGCCAGCAGTTTCCTCACAGGGTTGCTGTACACCTTC
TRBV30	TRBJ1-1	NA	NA	CAWTRQFRAEAFF	TGTGCCTGGACTCGACAGTTCAGGGCTGAAGCTTTCTTT